Listed here are 14 T cell receptor beta chains from one sample, sequenced in a study of cytomegalovirus exposure and HLA in healthy donors. Use of 60 Vbeta and 13 Jbeta primers characterized the PCR. Using immunoSEQ multiplex PCR, the repertoire was profiled, and TCRdb retains in-frame clones only, with some absent. The sample holds a few hundred thousand clones, over 60% seen once. Sequencing was performed on PBMCs. The receptor source for this set is a young man in good health and CMV-seronegative.

The chain links TRBV5-1 to TRBJ2-3; 8 bases map to TRBD2. The CDR3 contains 19 residues. Germline CDR1 SGHRS, CDR2 YFSETQ. V gave up 4 bases and J gave up 2 bases; unmatched junction bases: 18. The CDR3 here is CASSRGESGGASVTDTQYF. The CDR3 bases are TGCGCCAGCAGCCGGGGGGAGAGCGGGGGCGCCAGCGTCACAGATACGCAGTATTTT.

This chain links TRBV7-3 with TRBJ2-1; 10 bases line up with TRBD2. V lost 5 bases to trimming and J lost 5 bases; unmatched junction nucleotides: 6. CDR1 and CDR2 from the germline V gene are SGHTA and FQGTGA. This CDR3 spans 15 amino acids. CDR3 nucleotides: TGTGCCAGCAGCCCAAGCGGGGGGGCCAACAATGAGCAGTTCTTC. This codes for CASSPSGGANNEQFF.

V and J are TRBV14 and TRBJ2-2, with D unclear. V gave up 2 bases and J gave up 2 bases, with 15 bases separating them. The CDR3 has 17 residues. Germline V gene sequence: CDR1 SGHDN, CDR2 FVKESK. CDR3 DNA: TGTGCCAGCAGCCAAAACCTTCGCGGTTCAAACACCGGGGAGCTGTTTTTT. This sequence encodes CASSQNLRGSNTGELFF. The full variable domain, completed using reference TRBV14 and TRBJ2-2, is EAGVTQFPSHSVIEKGQTVTLRCDPISGHDNLYWYRRVMGKEIKFLLHFVKESKQDESGMPNNRFLAERTGGTYSTLKVQPAELEDSGVYFCASSQNLRGSNTGELFFGEGSRLTVL.

The chain has TRBV6-5 and TRBJ2-7; 10 bases agree with TRBD2. The V gene's germline CDR1 is MNHEY and CDR2 SVGAGI. The CDR3 loop spans 15 amino acids. J lost 2 bases, V lost 5 bases, and 6 bases had no gene match. The CDR3 loop reads CASSPSGRAPYEQYF. The CDR3 DNA reads TGTGCCAGCAGTCCTAGCGGGAGAGCACCCTACGAGCAGTACTTC.

This chain uses TRBV28 with TRBJ2-7; unclear D gene. This CDR3 region has 12 residues. The V gene's germline CDR1 is MDHEN and CDR2 SYDVKM. The ends were cut back, 3 bases at V and 1 base at J, with 4 bases in the middle. In nucleotides, the CDR3 is TGTGCCAGCAGTTTCCGTTCCTACGAGCAGTACTTC. Translated, it gives CASSFRSYEQYF.

The chain carries TRBV21-1 and TRBJ2-6; TRBD1, the table's D call, lacks a check against the DNA. TRBV21-1 is a pseudogene. This CDR3 comprises 17 residues. CDR3 protein: CASSKRNRFSGANVLTF. CDR3 sequence (DNA): TGTGCCAGCAGCAAAAGGAACAGGTTCTCTGGGGCCAACGTCCTGACTTTC.

This clone was seen only once. The chain carries TRBV6-1 and TRBJ2-7, with TRBD1 identical over 9 bases. CDR3 size: 14 residues. Looked up from germline, CDR1 is MNHNS and CDR2 is SASEGT. CDR3 region: CGTGEPDTGYEQYF. CDR3 nucleotide sequence: TGTGGGACAGGGGAGCCGGACACGGGCTACGAGCAGTACTTC.

The chain is built from TRBV5-4 and TRBJ2-3; 9 bases match TRBD2. Losses at the gene ends were 2 bases for V and 1 base for J; bases not matched to a gene: 2. The CDR3 runs to 15 residues. Germline values: CDR1 SGHNT, CDR2 YYREEE (reference sequence). The CDR3 here is CASSLAGGGTDTQYF. The DNA for the CDR3 is TGTGCCAGCAGCTTAGCGGGAGGTGGCACAGATACGCAGTATTTT.

Turning to this clone: The sample contains more than one DNA sequence encoding this CDR3. DNA of the CDR3: TGTGCCAGCAGCCAGGGACTAGCCGAAACGTACGAGCAGTACTTC. Translating it yields CASSQGLAETYEQYF. The V call is TRBV4-2, the J call TRBJ2-7; 9 bases align to TRBD2. Germline assignment: CDR1 LGHNA and CDR2 YNFKEQ. The trim removed 3 bases at V and 4 bases at J, leaving 7 bases unmatched. The CDR3 runs to 15 residues.

The V and J genes are TRBV7-6 and TRBJ1-1; no firm D call. Germline V gene data show CDR1 as SGHVS and CDR2 as FNYEAQ. This CDR3 region has 13 residues. The V gene lost 8 bases and the J gene lost 4 bases, with 14 bases spanning the gap. The CDR3 sequence: CASGGRVGTEAFF. CDR3 in DNA: TGTGCCAGCGGAGGTAGGGTCGGCACTGAAGCTTTCTTT.

This chain uses TRBV27 with TRBJ2-2; tentatively, D is TRBD2 (5 bases). The CDR3 runs to 13 residues. Germline assignment: CDR1 MNHEY and CDR2 SMNVEV (reference sequence). The ends were cut back, 6 bases at V and 7 bases at J, with 12 bases in the middle. The CDR3 nucleotides read TGTGCCAGCAGCCATGGACGGGGCGGGGAGCTGTTTTTT. Residues: CASSHGRGGELFF.

This clone has just one count. V is TRBV9 and J is TRBJ1-1; TRBD1 is a possible D gene (6 bases). The CDR3 totals 15 residues. The V end was cut by 0 bases, the J end by 6 bases, with 15 bases between. CDR1 SGDLS and CDR2 YYNGEE come from the germline V gene. The CDR3 reads CASSVGAGAGSEAFF. The CDR3 DNA reads as TGTGCCAGCAGCGTAGGAGCAGGGGCAGGCTCTGAAGCTTTCTTT.

CDR3 sequence (DNA): TGTGCCAGTAGCGCTAGCCCCGATAGCGCCAACACCATATATTTT. Encoded protein: CASSASPDSANTIYF. The V call is TRBV19, the J call TRBJ1-3, with unresolved D. The germline V gene has CDR1 LNHDA and CDR2 SQIVND (reference sequence). CDR3 length equals 15 residues. Trimming took 6 bases from V and 7 from J, leaving 19 bases between them. Full variable domain (missing parts from reference TRBV19 and TRBJ1-3): DGGITQSPKYLFRKEGQNVTLSCEQNLNHDAMYWYRQDPGQGLRLIYYSQIVNDFQKGDIAEGYSVSREKKESFPLTVTSAQKNPTAFYLCASSASPDSANTIYFGEGSWLTVV.

This sequence joins TRBV9 and TRBJ2-1; perhaps TRBD2 as D (5 bases). Germline values: CDR1 SGDLS, CDR2 YYNGEE. The CDR3 has 15 residues. With 0 bases removed from V and 5 bases from J, the gap between germline ends came to 12 bases. The CDR3 loop reads CASSVEWENHNEQFF. DNA of the CDR3: TGTGCCAGCAGCGTAGAGTGGGAGAATCACAATGAGCAGTTCTTC.